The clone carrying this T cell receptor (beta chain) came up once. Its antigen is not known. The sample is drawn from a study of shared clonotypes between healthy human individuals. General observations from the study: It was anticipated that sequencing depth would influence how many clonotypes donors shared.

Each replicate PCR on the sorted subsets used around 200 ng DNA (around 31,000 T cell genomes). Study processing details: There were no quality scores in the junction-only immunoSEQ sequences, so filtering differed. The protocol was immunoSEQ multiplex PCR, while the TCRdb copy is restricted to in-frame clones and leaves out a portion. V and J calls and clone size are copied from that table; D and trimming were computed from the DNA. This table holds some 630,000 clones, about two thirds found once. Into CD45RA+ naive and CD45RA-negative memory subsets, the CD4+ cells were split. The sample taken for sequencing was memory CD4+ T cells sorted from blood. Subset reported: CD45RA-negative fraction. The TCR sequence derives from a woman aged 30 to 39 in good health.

CDR3 DNA: TGTGCCAGCAGCTTGGCACAGGCGGGCTCTGGAAACACCATATATTTT. Protein product: CASSLAQAGSGNTIYF. This sequence joins TRBV5-5 and TRBJ1-3; D is possibly TRBD1 (5 bases). The CDR3 sequence is 16 residues long. V lost 0 bases to trimming and J lost 0 bases, with 10 bases between them. The germline CDR1 and CDR2 sequences are SGHKS and YYEKEE (reference sequence).